One and the same sample provided the 8 T cell receptor beta chains below, sequenced in a study of radiation and T cells in renal cell carcinoma. Only in-frame clones appear in the TCRdb table, and some are missing; sequencing was by immunoSEQ multiplex PCR. Found here are 130,000 to 150,000 clones, 65% to 90% of them singletons; the top ten hold around 17%. Regarding time point: blood 4 weeks post-SBRT, at nephrectomy. As for treatment: 15 Gy SBRT to primary tumor, nephrectomy 4 weeks later. The sequences come from blood, collected from a patient whose treatment included radiotherapy and nephrectomy. The receptor source for this set is a woman aged 50 to 60 with renal cell carcinoma.

The chain couples TRBV9 to TRBJ1-3; D call uncertain. Trimming cost V 0 bases and J 4 bases, with 8 bases left between them. Looked up from germline, CDR1 is SGDLS and CDR2 is YYNGEE. The CDR3 is 14 residues long. In DNA, the CDR3 is TGTGCCAGCAGCGTAGCCTCATTCGGAAACACCATATATTTT. This sequence encodes CASSVASFGNTIYF.

A note on this clone: An end of the junction differs from the germline gene, which may be a read error. This chain uses TRBV4-3 with TRBJ2-3, with 8 bases matching TRBD2. Germline CDR1 is LGHNA and CDR2 is YSLEER. This CDR3 has 17 residues. The CDR3 here is CANSPPPRAGEVDTQYF. In DNA form, the CDR3 reads TGCGCCAACAGCCCACCGCCACGAGCGGGAGAGGTAGATACGCAGTATTTT.

Comments on this clone: One junction end does not reproduce the germline sequence, and a read error may be involved. This chain uses TRBV28 with TRBJ1-2; TRBD1 is a possible D gene (5 bases). Germline V gene data show CDR1 as MDHEN and CDR2 as SYDVKM. This CDR3 is 17 amino acids long. The CDR3 DNA is TGCGCCAGCAGTTCCCCTCAAGGGGAAGGGATTTTTCAAGGCTACACCTTC. Translated: CASSSPQGEGIFQGYTF.

The chain has TRBV5-1 and TRBJ1-2; 10 positions agree with TRBD1. V lost 3 bases, J lost 7 bases, and 6 bases stayed unmatched. Germline assignment: CDR1 SGHRS and CDR2 YFSETQ. CDR3 length: 14 residues. The CDR3 bases are TGCGCCAGCAGCTCTGGGACAGGGGTAATTGGCTACACCTTC. Translated, it gives CASSSGTGVIGYTF. The whole variable domain, filled in from reference TRBV5-1 and TRBJ1-2, reads KAGVTQTPRYLIKTRGQQVTLSCSPISGHRSVSWYQQTPGQGLQFLFEYFSETQRNKGNFPGRFSGRQFSNSRSEMNVSTLELGDSALYLCASSSGTGVIGYTFGSGTRLTVV.

This clone was observed many times. CDR3 residues: CASSPGLAGPGANVLTF. In DNA form, the CDR3 reads TGCGCCAGCAGCCCGGGACTAGCGGGACCTGGGGCCAACGTCCTGACTTTC. The V and J genes are TRBV5-1 and TRBJ2-6; 13 nucleotides line up with TRBD2. The CDR3 is 17 amino acids. Germline values: CDR1 SGHRS, CDR2 YFSETQ. J gave up 2 bases and V 4 bases, and 3 bases lay outside the gene matches. The whole variable domain, remainder taken from reference TRBV5-1 and TRBJ2-6, is KAGVTQTPRYLIKTRGQQVTLSCSPISGHRSVSWYQQTPGQGLQFLFEYFSETQRNKGNFPGRFSGRQFSNSRSEMNVSTLELGDSALYLCASSPGLAGPGANVLTFGAGSRLTVL.

This clone was seen more than once but under ten times. The gene calls are TRBV5-4 and TRBJ1-5; tentative D call: TRBD1 (5 bases). The CDR3 totals 15 residues. V was cut by 4 bases and J by 0 bases, with 11 bases left in between. Germline V gene lookup returns CDR1 SGHNT and CDR2 YYREEE (reference sequence). CDR3 in amino acids: CASSRGTSSNQPQHF. The DNA of the CDR3 is TGTGCCAGCAGCCGCGGGACGTCTAGCAATCAGCCCCAGCATTTT.

The J gene is TRBJ2-2, the V gene TRBV7-9; D remains unclear. The germline gives CDR1 SEHNR, CDR2 FQNEAQ (reference sequence). This CDR3 spans 17 amino acids. V was clipped by 4 bases and J by 4 bases, with 19 bases between them. For the CDR3, the DNA is TGTGCCAGCAGCTCAACCTTAGAAGGAGTAAGCACCGGGGAGCTGTTTTTT. This encodes CASSSTLEGVSTGELFF.

The chain links TRBV7-9 to TRBJ2-1, with D unresolved. The CDR3 spans 15 residues. Trimming removed 1 base from V and 2 bases from J, with 9 bases in between. CDR1 and CDR2 from the germline V gene are SEHNR and FQNEAQ (reference sequence). CDR3 in DNA: TGTGCCAGCAGCTTAGTTCGGGTAGCCTACAATGAGCAGTTCTTC. Translating gives CASSLVRVAYNEQFF.